This TCR beta chain was documented in a study of human T cells and chemical hapten exposure. This clonotype has only a few counts. The antigen remains undetermined. A single record per CDR3 protein comes from TCRdb applying MiXCR to the RACE reads. Of under 130,000 distinct CDR3 sequences detected, less than 40% appear once; the ten largest clones hold roughly 2.6%. Time point here: patch test 3, about 24 weeks after DPC sensitization. Noted treatment: therapeutic diphenylcyclopropenone sensitization with weekly scalp DPC. Unfractionated whole blood yielded the extracted total RNA. General observations from the study: Expanded TCR sets contained significantly more large CDR3 similarity clusters than controls.

Between the trimmed V and J ends, which lost 2 bases and 3 bases, there was a span of 7 bases. This CDR3 is 13 amino acids long. The chain combines TRBV12-3 or TRBV12-4 with TRBJ1-1, with TRBD1 as a possible D gene (5 bases). The receptor comes from a man aged 40-55 years with alopecia areata. Some clones in this sample may be carry-over from other donors' samples. Sequencing was performed on whole blood, taken in connection with sensitization to the hapten diphenylcyclopropenone (DPC). The CDR3 spells CASSLRGDTEAFF. The CDR3 coding sequence is TGTGCCAGCAGTTTACGGGGGGACACTGAAGCTTTCTTT.